These T cell receptor beta chains were read from a single sample in a study of OX40 agonist ivuxolimab in advanced cancers. Data came from immunoSEQ multiplex PCR; TCRdb stores just in-frame clones and leaves some out. The sample includes 60,000 or so clones, around 90% of them seen just once. The sequencing used CD4+ or CD8+ T cells sorted from blood, collected in a trial of the OX40 agonist ivuxolimab. The receptors here all came from an adult with an advanced solid tumor such as melanoma, head and neck, liver or kidney cancer. CDR3s include the opening cysteine and the closing phenylalanine or tryptophan.

TRBJ2-1 TRBV11-2 CASSPGSSGGGWVEQFF
TRBJ2-7 TRBV10-2 CASSGQGRTYEQYF
TRBJ2-3 TRBV29-1 CSVNPQSDTQYF
TRBJ1-5 TRBV2 CASSVEFSNQPQHF
TRBJ2-4 TRBV5-1 CASRPTPIAKNIQYF
TRBJ1-1 TRBV5-8 CASSLVLNTEAFF
TRBJ2-3 TRBV2 CASRGDGGPVTQYF
TRBJ2-5 TRBV5-1 CASSEPGQKETQYF
TRBJ1-3 TRBV28 CASSFRGSSGNTIYF
TRBJ1-2 TRBV12-5 CASAPLGGVSGYTF
TRBJ1-1 TRBV15 CATSRDENTEAFF
TRBJ1-2 TRBV9 CASSVAGAANYGYTF
TRBJ2-3 TRBV15 CATSRDFGTDTQYF
TRBJ1-1 TRBV7-2 CASSSTWQGTEAFF
TRBJ1-3 TRBV7-8 CASSKSEGNTIYF
TRBJ1-4 TRBV5-4 CASSFDRINEKLFF
TRBJ2-2 TRBV5-1 CASSFTGATGELFF
TRBJ2-2 TRBV30 CAWSKGVGELFF
TRBJ1-1 TRBV2 CASSGGQVNTEAFF
TRBJ1-5 TRBV18 CASSPPSVSNQPQHF
TRBJ1-2 TRBV28 CAATANYGYTF
TRBJ1-1 TRBV10-3 CAISESSGLEAFF
TRBJ2-1 TRBV18 CASSPPLGLAGGSYNEQFF
TRBJ2-7 TRBV5-1 CASSLGDRAYEQYF
TRBJ2-7 TRBV5-1 CASSLERSGDEQYF
TRBJ2-1 TRBV5-1 CASSSGQAYNEQFF
TRBJ1-2 TRBV5-1 CASSLEGNYGYTF
TRBJ2-7 TRBV5-6 CASSSQGAKQYF
TRBJ2-1 TRBV6-4 CASSDSSREQFF
TRBJ2-5 TRBV11-2 CASSLDGRGEETQYF
TRBJ2-7 TRBV7-9 CASSLNSLSYEQYF
TRBJ1-3 TRBV9 CASSTAGSTGNTIYF
TRBJ1-2 TRBV10-3 CAISPAGDYGYTF
TRBJ1-1 TRBV7-9 CASSLEGTVSQAFF
TRBJ2-5 TRBV30 CAWMGKEETQYF
TRBJ1-1 TRBV7-9 CASSPPARINTEAFF
TRBJ2-1 TRBV7-9 CASSLSGSGNEQFF
TRBJ2-2 TRBV5-6 CASSSGSGSFTGELFF
TRBJ1-1 TRBV11-2 CASLEGFEAFF
TRBJ2-1 TRBV30 CAWTPAGGNEQFF
TRBJ2-1 TRBV7-9 CASSGGTSGAYNEQFF
TRBJ1-2 TRBV4-1 CASSQDEGAIGYTF
TRBJ2-7 TRBV6-6 CASSLGLYEQYF
TRBJ2-2 TRBV11-1 CASSFNRDTGELFF
TRBJ1-3 TRBV5-1 CASSLAGSSGNTIYF
TRBJ1-1 TRBV12-5 CASGPGTGGTEAFF
TRBJ1-2 TRBV20-1 CSASSSYGYTF
TRBJ2-1 TRBV6-5 CASSRSGSSYNEQFF
TRBJ2-2 TRBV7-6 CASRQGWGGELFF
TRBJ1-5 TRBV11-2 CASSLTGGQPQHF
TRBJ1-1 TRBV2 CASSQEVENTEAFF
TRBJ1-1 TRBV5-6 CASSLGQINTEAFF
TRBJ1-2 TRBV5-4 CASSSSTGARGGYTF
TRBJ2-7 TRBV27 CASSLDRDRYEQYF
TRBJ2-7 TRBV2 CASRSRDSSYEQYF
TRBJ2-5 TRBV28 CASSLGRGYSGGETQYF
TRBJ1-1 TRBV13 CASSPRGWSTEAFF